This T cell receptor (beta chain) was profiled in a study of T cell responses to AZD1222 COVID-19 vaccine (dated by TCRdb to the early 2020s). Study-wide context: AZD1222 recipients with second doses at about 4 weeks or about 12 weeks were pooled, because spike-specific TCR depth and breadth did not differ between schedules. Trial participants were enrolled into age subgroups of 18-55, 56-69 and 70-plus years, which contained about 150, 28 and 57 TCR-sequenced participants, respectively. A total of 230 or so trial participants underwent TCR sequencing, of whom 200 to 220 received two doses of AZD1222 and about 26 received two doses of the MenACWY control vaccine.

The CDR3 regions of human TCRbeta chains were analyzed by immunosequencing. The paper's data handling went like this. TCRs in the repertoires were matched against a reference library of SARS-CoV-2-specific TCRs that had been generated with the MIRA antigen-specificity platform. Breadth meant the fraction of unique TCRs that were SARS-CoV-2-associated, whereas depth meant the fraction of total T cells that were SARS-CoV-2-associated. Each spike-specific TCR was assigned to its reactive spike region and to a CD4 or CD8 class using the MIRA data. Log10-transformed breadth and depth values were compared by one-way ANOVA with Sidak's multiple comparisons tests. TCRdb provides this immuneACCESS table in a form limited to in-frame rearrangements. Some clones are lacking; in checked studies, under half of them reflect an unresolved V gene, and why the rest are absent is not known. That table supplies the V and J calls and clone size; D and trimming were determined from the DNA. The sample table records around 99,000 clones; around 92% of these occur just once. The biggest ten clones account for around 6.7% of the sample.

This sample's time point label indicates: baseline before first vaccination. Vaccinee samples were obtained from the UK trials COV001 and COV002, which included a single-blind randomized controlled phase 2/3 trial of AZD1222 (ChAdOx1 nCoV-19) in healthy adults. For TCRbeta chain sequencing, PBMC samples were collected from trial participants at day 0 and at day 28 after the second dose. Regarding this clone: Its antigen is unknown. Base qualities are not recorded, but no much larger clone differs from it by a single base.

Overall study outcomes, separate from this receptor: Vaccine-associated CD4 TCRs spanned the whole spike protein, with dominant responses in regions 160-218 and 743-854. Reportedly, close to half of the unique spike-specific TCRs recognized epitopes lying outside the regions that are mutated in the B.1.351 and B.1.1.7 variants. Conclusions about previously exposed vaccinees were limited because only six AZD1222 recipients were SARS-CoV-2 seropositive at baseline. In the small 56-69-year group, the increase in depth fell short of significance, most likely because of low power. After two AZD1222 doses, spike-specific TCR breadth and depth were significantly higher than at day 0 and than in MenACWY recipients. Because no day 14 peak-response samples were available, repertoires were characterized only after the peak T cell response. Participants were mostly white British and included more females than males, and it was suggested by the authors that clonal diversity may have been underestimated.

Trimming takes 0 bases off V and 5 bases off J; junction bases not matched to a gene: 7. Inclusive of the bounding cysteine and phenylalanine, the CDR3 is 16 residues long. Only the CDR3 DNA is retained, 48 bases long and in frame from the first base. Reading the germline V gene gives CDR1 SGHRS and CDR2 YFSETQ. The receptor's source is an adult in good health. Sequences were derived from peripheral blood, sampled on day 0 of AZD1222 vaccination. The sequence joins TRBV5-1 to TRBJ2-3, with TRBD2 identical over 9 junction bases. At the DNA level, the sequence is TGCGCCAGCAGCTTGGGTGTAGCGGGAGCTAAAGATACGCAGTATTTT. Translated, this gives CASSLGVAGAKDTQYF.